These T cell receptor beta chains were read from a single sample in a study of technical replicates of blood from a few donors. Some clones are missing from TCRdb's copy, which holds only in-frame ones; the method was immunoSEQ multiplex PCR. The sample holds around 80,000 clones, 95% to 99% seen once. Source material: T cells isolated from PBMCs. Receptors originate from a human donor in good health. The CDR3 runs from the conserved cysteine through the conserved F or W. The D gene is left open where the match is weak. The size entry is marked missing in some rows and otherwise reads once, few, many or a size class.

size: -; D: -; J: TRBJ2-7; V: TRBV7-8; CDR3: CASSLTGLIYEQYF; DNA: TGTGCCAGCAGCTTAACGGGACTTATCTACGAGCAGTACTTC
size: -; D: TRBD1; J: TRBJ2-5; V: TRBV6-6; CDR3: CASSYVTGRQETQYF; DNA: TGTGCCAGCAGTTACGTGACAGGGCGCCAAGAGACCCAGTACTTC
size: -; D: TRBD2; J: TRBJ2-5; V: TRBV19; CDR3: CASSIRLAGTAKEETQYF; DNA: TGTGCCAGTAGTATAAGGTTAGCGGGTACCGCAAAAGAAGAGACCCAGTACTTC
size: -; D: TRBD1; J: TRBJ2-3; V: TRBV5-4; CDR3: CASSLILGGLTDTQYF; DNA: TGTGCCAGCAGCTTGATCTTAGGGGGCTTGACAGATACGCAGTATTTT
size: -; D: -; J: TRBJ2-3; V: TRBV9; CDR3: CASSVAGDGWSDTQYF; DNA: TGTGCCAGCAGCGTAGCGGGAGACGGGTGGTCAGATACGCAGTATTTT
size: once; D: TRBD2; J: TRBJ2-7; V: TRBV27; CDR3: CASSRGGVAYEQYF; DNA: TGTGCCAGCAGCCGTGGGGGGGTGGCCTACGAGCAGTACTTC
size: -; D: -; J: TRBJ2-7; V: TRBV4-1; CDR3: CASSQGGTSYEQYF; DNA: TGCGCCAGCAGCCAAGGGGGGACTTCCTACGAGCAGTACTTC
size: -; D: TRBD2; J: TRBJ2-1; V: TRBV19; CDR3: CASSPQTSGEQFF; DNA: TGTGCCAGTAGTCCGCAGACTAGCGGGGAGCAGTTCTTC
size: -; D: -; J: TRBJ1-5; V: TRBV30; CDR3: CAWSLRTEQPQHF; DNA: TGTGCCTGGAGTCTAAGGACAGAGCAGCCCCAGCATTTT
size: -; D: -; J: TRBJ2-7; V: TRBV29-1; CDR3: CSVGAGGVSYEQYF; DNA: TGCAGCGTTGGGGCCGGAGGCGTGAGTTACGAGCAGTACTTC
size: -; D: TRBD2; J: TRBJ2-5; V: TRBV6-5; CDR3: CASNPGLAGETQYF; DNA: TGTGCCAGTAACCCGGGACTAGCGGGAGAGACCCAGTACTTC
size: -; D: -; J: TRBJ2-1; V: TRBV28; CDR3: CASSLYWGRESSYNEQFF; DNA: TGTGCCAGCAGTTTATATTGGGGGCGCGAGTCATCCTACAATGAGCAGTTCTTC
size: -; D: -; J: TRBJ1-2; V: TRBV6-1; CDR3: CASSEQEDTYFYGYTF; DNA: TGTGCCAGCAGTGAGCAGGAGGATACTTACTTCTATGGCTACACCTTC
size: -; D: -; J: TRBJ2-7; V: TRBV11-3; CDR3: CASSSIPWESDSSYEQYF; DNA: TGTGCCAGCAGCTCAATACCCTGGGAGTCGGACAGCTCCTACGAGCAGTACTTC
size: -; D: -; J: TRBJ2-4; V: TRBV5-5; CDR3: CASSPDSLNIQYF; DNA: TGTGCCAGCAGCCCGGACAGCCTAAACATTCAGTACTTC
size: -; D: -; J: TRBJ2-7; V: TRBV30; CDR3: CAWSVLVGSYEQYF; DNA: TGTGCCTGGAGCGTTCTAGTGGGCTCCTACGAGCAGTACTTC
size: -; D: -; J: TRBJ2-7; V: TRBV4-3; CDR3: CASSQDLGQPYEQYF; DNA: TGCGCCAGCAGCCAAGACCTCGGACAGCCCTACGAGCAGTACTTC
size: -; D: -; J: TRBJ2-3; V: TRBV11-2; CDR3: CASSHVAGYTDTQYF; DNA: TGTGCCAGCAGCCATGTGGCGGGGTACACAGATACGCAGTATTTT
size: -; D: -; J: TRBJ1-5; V: TRBV4-1; CDR3: CASSQRAGRNQPQHF; DNA: TGCGCCAGCAGCCAACGGGCAGGGCGAAATCAGCCCCAGCATTTT
size: -; D: TRBD2; J: TRBJ2-1; V: TRBV4-2; CDR3: CASSLRLAQEQFF; DNA: TGTGCCAGCAGCCTAAGACTAGCACAGGAGCAGTTCTTC
size: -; D: -; J: TRBJ2-5; V: TRBV15; CDR3: CATSRDEAVKETQYF; DNA: TGTGCCACCAGCAGAGATGAGGCCGTTAAAGAGACCCAGTACTTC
size: -; D: TRBD1; J: TRBJ2-7; V: TRBV6-5; CDR3: CASSTGTGSYEQYF; DNA: TGTGCCAGCAGCACCGGGACAGGAAGCTACGAGCAGTACTTC
size: -; D: -; J: TRBJ2-7; V: TRBV6-5; CDR3: CASSRLSGEPYEQYF; DNA: TGTGCCAGCAGCCGGTTATCAGGGGAACCCTACGAGCAGTACTTC
size: -; D: -; J: TRBJ2-7; V: TRBV18; CDR3: CASSPEYEQYF; DNA: TGTGCCAGCTCACCGGAGTACGAGCAGTACTTC
size: -; D: -; J: TRBJ2-3; V: TRBV10-3; CDR3: CAISEDRGWGTDTQYF; DNA: TGTGCCATCAGTGAGGATAGGGGGTGGGGCACAGATACGCAGTATTTT
size: -; D: -; J: TRBJ2-1; V: TRBV23-1; CDR3: CASSQSYHNEQFF; DNA: TGCGCCAGCAGTCAATCCTACCACAATGAGCAGTTCTTC
size: once; D: TRBD2; J: TRBJ2-1; V: TRBV20-1; CDR3: CSSSREIEQFF; DNA: TGCAGTAGCTCGCGGGAGATTGAGCAGTTCTTC
size: -; D: TRBD1; J: TRBJ1-4; V: TRBV10-3; CDR3: CAISGDRGLEKLFF; DNA: TGTGCCATCAGTGGTGACAGGGGGTTGGAAAAACTGTTTTTT
size: -; D: TRBD1; J: TRBJ1-4; V: TRBV29-1; CDR3: CSVLLSGQNNEKLFF; DNA: TGCAGCGTTCTCCTATCGGGACAGAATAATGAAAAACTGTTTTTT
size: -; D: TRBD2; J: TRBJ2-3; V: TRBV9; CDR3: CASSTPLAGGPDTQYF; DNA: TGTGCCAGCAGCACTCCCCTAGCGGGAGGGCCAGATACGCAGTATTTT
size: -; D: -; J: TRBJ2-1; V: TRBV14; CDR3: CASSQEGPWNNEQFF; DNA: TGTGCCAGCAGCCAAGAGGGCCCTTGGAACAATGAGCAGTTCTTC
size: -; D: TRBD1; J: TRBJ1-2; V: TRBV10-3; CDR3: CAISFRGTGDYGYTF; DNA: TGTGCCATCAGTTTTCGCGGGACAGGGGACTATGGCTACACCTTC
size: -; D: -; J: TRBJ2-7; V: TRBV19; CDR3: CASSIGVERVSSYEQYF; DNA: TGTGCCAGTAGTATAGGGGTGGAGCGGGTGAGCTCCTACGAGCAGTACTTC
size: -; D: TRBD2; J: TRBJ2-1; V: TRBV7-2; CDR3: CASSPRVRELNNEQFF; DNA: TGTGCCAGCAGCCCGAGGGTGCGGGAGCTGAACAATGAGCAGTTCTTC
size: once; D: TRBD1; J: TRBJ1-5; V: TRBV10-1; CDR3: CASSYRGGLDGNQPQHF; DNA: TGCGCCAGCAGTTACAGGGGCGGCCTTGATGGTAATCAGCCCCAGCATTTT
size: -; D: TRBD2; J: TRBJ2-1; V: TRBV4-3; CDR3: CASSQEQAGGEDNEQFF; DNA: TGCGCCAGCAGCCAGGAACAAGCGGGAGGTGAGGACAATGAGCAGTTCTTC
size: -; D: TRBD1; J: TRBJ2-5; V: TRBV6-6; CDR3: CASSSGTGFGETQYF; DNA: TGTGCCAGCAGTTCCGGGACAGGGTTTGGAGAGACCCAGTACTTC
size: -; D: -; J: TRBJ2-7; V: TRBV29-1; CDR3: CSGKTTLYEQYF; DNA: TGCAGCGGTAAGACGACACTCTACGAGCAGTACTTC
size: -; D: -; J: TRBJ2-5; V: TRBV5-6; CDR3: CASSFEQGLETQYF; DNA: TGTGCCAGCAGCTTTGAGCAGGGGCTCGAGACCCAGTACTTC
size: -; D: TRBD1; J: TRBJ2-1; V: TRBV19; CDR3: CASSLGGYYNEQFF; DNA: TGTGCCAGTAGTTTAGGGGGCTATTACAATGAGCAGTTCTTC
size: once; D: -; J: TRBJ2-1; V: TRBV19; CDR3: CASSVGGSYNEQFF; DNA: TGTGCCAGTAGCGTGGGAGGCTCCTACAATGAGCAGTTCTTC
size: once; D: TRBD1; J: TRBJ1-1; V: TRBV28; CDR3: CASNTGEPTEAFF; DNA: TGTGCCAGCAATACAGGGGAACCCACTGAAGCTTTCTTT
size: -; D: -; J: TRBJ2-7; V: TRBV11-2; CDR3: CASSQLLSSYEQYF; DNA: TGTGCCAGCAGCCAACTTCTTAGCTCCTACGAGCAGTACTTC
size: -; D: TRBD1; J: TRBJ2-3; V: TRBV10-3; CDR3: CAISEFGQGTDTQYF; DNA: TGTGCCATCAGTGAGTTTGGACAGGGTACAGATACGCAGTATTTT
size: -; D: -; J: TRBJ2-3; V: TRBV19; CDR3: CASSRGLRIKTSTDTQYF; DNA: TGTGCCAGTAGTCGAGGACTCAGAATCAAAACTAGCACAGATACGCAGTATTTT
size: -; D: TRBD1; J: TRBJ1-1; V: TRBV6-5; CDR3: CASSGTGLNTEAFF; DNA: TGTGCCAGCAGCGGGACAGGACTGAACACTGAAGCTTTCTTT
size: -; D: -; J: TRBJ2-7; V: TRBV5-1; CDR3: CASSLYGEISYEQYF; DNA: TGCGCCAGCAGCTTATATGGGGAGATTAGTTACGAGCAGTACTTC
size: -; D: -; J: TRBJ2-5; V: TRBV7-2; CDR3: CASSQQETQYF; DNA: TGTGCCAGCAGCCAGCAAGAGACCCAGTACTTC
size: -; D: -; J: TRBJ2-1; V: TRBV10-3; CDR3: CAIRDSLPAAEQFF; DNA: TGTGCCATCAGGGACTCACTCCCGGCGGCTGAGCAGTTCTTC
size: -; D: -; J: TRBJ2-7; V: TRBV2; CDR3: CASSEAAGISEQYF; DNA: TGTGCCAGCAGTGAAGCGGCAGGGATAAGCGAGCAGTACTTC
size: -; D: -; J: TRBJ2-1; V: TRBV27; CDR3: CASSKRDSHNEQFF; DNA: TGTGCCAGCAGTAAACGGGACTCACACAATGAGCAGTTCTTC
size: -; D: TRBD1; J: TRBJ1-4; V: TRBV7-9; CDR3: CASSVGQAQVIEKLFF; DNA: TGTGCCAGCAGCGTGGGACAGGCCCAAGTAATTGAAAAACTGTTTTTT
size: -; D: TRBD1; J: TRBJ1-1; V: TRBV19; CDR3: CASGQGANTEAFF; DNA: TGTGCCAGTGGACAGGGGGCGAACACTGAAGCTTTCTTT